The rows below give T cell receptor beta chains drawn from one sample of a study of blood T cell repertoires in COVID-19. The data were produced by immunoSEQ multiplex PCR, yet TCRdb's version contains in-frame clones alone and is incomplete. The sample comprises about 130,000 clones, roughly 91% of which are singletons, and roughly 3.9% rests with the top ten. The sample taken for sequencing was peripheral blood. The receptors were sampled from a man aged 55 to 70 with COVID-19, enrolled during active disease. CDR3s include the opening cysteine and the closing phenylalanine or tryptophan. The order of the fields is clone size, J gene, D gene, V gene, CDR3 protein, CDR3 DNA. D genes are given only for firm matches. Size is stated for part of the rows, as once, few or many counts, or as a class when the clone is expanded.

abundance: -
j_gene: TRBJ1-2
d_gene: TRBD1
v_gene: TRBV30
CDR3aa: CAWSTFRTGRPRGGYTF
CDR3nt: TGTGCCTGGAGTACCTTCCGGACAGGGCGCCCCAGAGGTGGCTACACCTTC

abundance: -
j_gene: TRBJ1-1
d_gene: -
v_gene: TRBV18
CDR3aa: CASKLRQADLRAFF
CDR3nt: TGTGCCAGCAAACTACGGCAAGCTGATCTTCGGGCTTTCTTT

abundance: once
j_gene: TRBJ2-5
d_gene: TRBD1
v_gene: TRBV5-6
CDR3aa: CASRRDRVRGTQYF
CDR3nt: TGTGCCAGCAGGCGGGACAGGGTTAGGGGGACCCAGTACTTC

abundance: -
j_gene: TRBJ1-6
d_gene: TRBD1
v_gene: TRBV5-1
CDR3aa: CASSLGATGANSPLHF
CDR3nt: TGCGCCAGCAGCTTGGGGGCGACAGGGGCTAACTCACCCCTCCACTTT

abundance: -
j_gene: TRBJ1-1
d_gene: TRBD1
v_gene: TRBV15
CDR3aa: CATSREIQGAEAFF
CDR3nt: TGTGCCACCAGCAGAGAGATCCAGGGGGCTGAAGCTTTCTTT

abundance: -
j_gene: TRBJ1-2
d_gene: TRBD1
v_gene: TRBV4-2
CDR3aa: CASSQDRGQGQGYTF
CDR3nt: TGTGCCAGCAGCCAAGATCGAGGACAGGGACAGGGCTACACCTTC

abundance: few
j_gene: TRBJ2-1
d_gene: TRBD1
v_gene: TRBV9
CDR3aa: CASSVGQGDYNEQFF
CDR3nt: TGTGCCAGCAGCGTAGGGCAGGGGGACTACAATGAGCAGTTCTTC

abundance: -
j_gene: TRBJ2-7
d_gene: -
v_gene: TRBV7-9
CDR3aa: CASSLEGGRYEQYF
CDR3nt: TGTGCCAGCAGCTTAGAGGGGGGGCGCTACGAGCAGTACTTC

abundance: -
j_gene: TRBJ2-1
d_gene: TRBD1
v_gene: TRBV5-6
CDR3aa: CASSFDRESYNEQFF
CDR3nt: TGTGCCAGCAGCTTCGACAGGGAATCCTACAATGAGCAGTTCTTC

abundance: -
j_gene: TRBJ1-1
d_gene: -
v_gene: TRBV3-1/TRBV3-2
CDR3aa: CASSQGVQENTEAFF
CDR3nt: TGTGCCAGCAGCCAAGGTGTCCAGGAAAACACTGAAGCTTTCTTT

abundance: -
j_gene: TRBJ1-2
d_gene: -
v_gene: TRBV5-4
CDR3aa: CASSLAGRMGAGGYTF
CDR3nt: TGTGCCAGCAGCTTGGCGGGTCGGATGGGGGCAGGAGGCTACACCTTC

abundance: -
j_gene: TRBJ1-6
d_gene: TRBD1
v_gene: TRBV5-1
CDR3aa: CASSRSGTGVPLHF
CDR3nt: TGCGCCAGCAGTCGGAGCGGGACAGGGGTCCCCCTCCACTTT

abundance: -
j_gene: TRBJ1-6
d_gene: -
v_gene: TRBV25-1
CDR3aa: CASSGEGSSYNSPLHF
CDR3nt: TGTGCCAGCAGTGGGGAGGGGAGCTCCTATAATTCACCCCTCCACTTT

abundance: -
j_gene: TRBJ1-5
d_gene: -
v_gene: TRBV7-2
CDR3aa: CASSPGSNQPQHF
CDR3nt: TGTGCCAGCAGCCCAGGTAGCAATCAGCCCCAGCATTTT

abundance: -
j_gene: TRBJ1-3
d_gene: TRBD1
v_gene: TRBV28
CDR3aa: CASSTLVGQRHSGNTIYF
CDR3nt: TGTGCCAGCAGTACCCTTGTGGGACAGAGGCACTCTGGAAACACCATATATTTT

abundance: -
j_gene: TRBJ1-1
d_gene: TRBD1
v_gene: TRBV5-1
CDR3aa: CASGGQGENTEAFF
CDR3nt: TGCGCCAGCGGAGGACAGGGGGAGAACACTGAAGCTTTCTTT

abundance: -
j_gene: TRBJ2-5
d_gene: -
v_gene: TRBV30
CDR3aa: CAWSLPQGQETQYF
CDR3nt: TGTGCCTGGAGTCTCCCCCAGGGCCAAGAGACCCAGTACTTC

abundance: -
j_gene: TRBJ2-5
d_gene: TRBD2
v_gene: TRBV2
CDR3aa: CASKTSGVQETQYF
CDR3nt: TGTGCCAGCAAAACTAGCGGGGTCCAAGAGACCCAGTACTTC

abundance: -
j_gene: TRBJ2-5
d_gene: -
v_gene: TRBV29-1
CDR3aa: CSVGDGFGTQYF
CDR3nt: TGCAGCGTTGGCGACGGGTTTGGGACCCAGTACTTC